This T cell receptor (beta chain) is from a study of T cell repertoires in cytomegalovirus infection. Turning to the study itself: As its CMV epitopes, the study selected recently identified HLA-C-restricted and well-studied HLA-B-restricted targets. Shared public TCR beta signatures pointed to both CMV infection and a matching HLA type. Whole-study findings and limits: HLA-C-restricted CMV-specific TCR beta clonotypes were dominant in the ex vivo response. Totalled public TCR beta family frequency picked out people who carried CMV plus the relevant HLA.

CDR1 MNHNS and CDR2 SASEGT come from the germline V gene. The CDR3 has 16 residues. Trimming removed 0 bases from V and 4 bases from J, with 13 bases in between. Regarding this clonotype: Its specificity is not known.

Each CDR3 protein is one row after TCRdb ran MiXCR on the reads. The sample includes some 920,000 distinct CDR3 sequences, around 29% of them seen just once. The chain has TRBV6-1 and TRBJ1-5; D gene ambiguous. The sample consisted of cultured CD8+ T cells from PBMCs, taken from culture after CMV antigen stimulation. The receptor was derived from a human donor in good health (CMV status not recorded). Some clones in this sample may be carry-over from other donors' samples. This CDR3 reads CASSEAGKLRNQPQHF. CDR3 in DNA: TGTGCCAGCAGTGAAGCAGGCAAACTAAGGAATCAGCCCCAGCATTTT.